Listed below are T cell receptor beta chains from one sample, sequenced in a study of T cell responses to AZD1222 COVID-19 vaccine. Produced via immunoSEQ multiplex PCR; TCRdb's table is partial and in-frame only. The sample carries 200,000 or so clones, about 94% recorded once. This specimen consisted of peripheral blood, obtained 28 days after the second AZD1222 dose. The receptors derive from an adult who received the AZD1222 COVID-19 vaccine. The CDR3 runs from the conserved cysteine through the conserved F or W. The order of the fields is clone size, J gene, V gene, CDR3 length, D gene, CDR3 protein, CDR3 DNA. D genes are given only for firm matches. Not every row has a clone size; where given, it reads once, few, many or a size class.

once TRBJ1-3 TRBV27 14 . CASSFTASGNTIYF TGTGCCAGCAGTTTTACAGCCTCTGGAAACACCATATATTTT
. TRBJ1-2 TRBV2 13 TRBD1 CASSGGTGKVNTF TGTGCCAGCAGTGGGGGGACAGGGAAGGTGAACACCTTC
. TRBJ2-3 TRBV4-3 16 TRBD1 CASSQGQGASTDTQYF TGCGCCAGCAGCCAGGGACAGGGGGCGAGTACAGATACGCAGTATTTT
. TRBJ1-2 TRBV19 17 TRBD1 CASSIGRRLQGNYGYTF TGTGCCAGTAGTATCGGCCGTCGATTACAGGGGAACTATGGCTACACCTTC
few TRBJ2-3 TRBV29-1 12 . CSVEHGGDTQYF TGCAGCGTTGAACATGGGGGAGATACGCAGTATTTT
. TRBJ1-1 TRBV9 14 . CASSAGAGNTEAFF TGTGCCAGCAGCGCGGGAGCTGGGAACACTGAAGCTTTCTTT
. TRBJ2-1 TRBV7-6 15 TRBD1 CASSLVQGAYNEQFF TGTGCCAGCAGCTTAGTACAGGGGGCATACAATGAGCAGTTCTTC
. TRBJ1-1 TRBV4-1 13 . CASSRGMNTEAFF TGCGCCAGCTCCCGAGGGATGAACACTGAAGCTTTCTTT
once TRBJ2-3 TRBV7-2 14 TRBD2 CASSLGLAFDTQYF TGTGCCAGCAGCCTGGGACTAGCGTTTGATACGCAGTATTTT
. TRBJ1-1 TRBV6-2/TRBV6-3 14 TRBD1 CASSYSTGGTEAFF TGTGCCAGCAGTTACTCTACAGGGGGCACTGAAGCTTTCTTT
. TRBJ1-2 TRBV6-5 13 TRBD1 CASSYEGAHGYTF TGTGCCAGCAGTTACGAGGGGGCGCATGGCTACACCTTC
. TRBJ2-2 TRBV5-4 13 . CASSLAWAGELFF TGTGCCAGCAGCTTGGCCTGGGCCGGGGAGCTGTTTTTT
. TRBJ1-4 TRBV10-3 16 . CAISESTARVGEKLFF TGTGCCATCAGTGAGTCGACAGCTAGGGTAGGCGAAAAACTGTTTTTT
. TRBJ2-7 TRBV3-1/TRBV3-2 13 TRBD1 CASSSGQGYEQYF TGTGCCAGCAGCTCGGGACAGGGCTACGAGCAGTACTTC
. TRBJ1-4 TRBV28 16 TRBD1 CASSFQGAATNEKLFF TGTGCCAGCAGTTTTCAGGGGGCCGCAACTAATGAAAAACTGTTTTTT
. TRBJ2-1 TRBV5-1 16 TRBD2 CASSLTSGGPYNEQFF TGCGCCAGCAGCTTGACTAGCGGGGGCCCGTACAATGAGCAGTTCTTC
. TRBJ1-5 TRBV28 15 . CASSWLVGSNQPQHF TGTGCCAGCAGTTGGCTCGTGGGTAGCAATCAGCCCCAGCATTTT
. TRBJ1-6 TRBV6-4 13 . CASSDSGNSPLHF TGTGCCAGCAGTGACTCTGGGAATTCACCCCTCCACTTT
. TRBJ2-7 TRBV28 14 TRBD1 CASRGTGADYEQYF TGTGCCAGCAGGGGGACAGGGGCCGACTACGAGCAGTACTTC
. TRBJ2-7 TRBV7-6 16 . CASSAAGAGASYEQYF TGTGCCAGCAGCGCCGCCGGGGCGGGGGCCTCCTACGAGCAGTACTTC
once TRBJ2-2 TRBV4-3 15 TRBD1 CASSSRDRGTGELFF TGCGCCAGCAGCTCTCGGGACAGGGGAACCGGGGAGCTGTTTTTT
. TRBJ1-5 TRBV7-9 17 . CASSPEPRGLGNQPQHF TGTGCCAGCAGCCCAGAACCAAGGGGGTTGGGCAATCAGCCCCAGCATTTT
. TRBJ2-7 TRBV7-2 15 TRBD2 CASSFATSDPYEQYF TGTGCCAGCAGCTTCGCGACTAGCGACCCCTACGAGCAGTACTTC
. TRBJ2-7 TRBV19 15 . CASNPTGPGNYEQYF TGTGCCAGTAACCCTACCGGGCCAGGGAACTACGAGCAGTACTTC
. TRBJ1-3 TRBV19 17 TRBD1 CASSPTGQTLTGNTIYF TGTGCCAGTAGCCCGACGGGACAGACGCTCACTGGAAACACCATATATTTT
. TRBJ1-5 TRBV18 14 TRBD1 CASSPQGASEPQHF TGTGCCAGCTCGCCACAGGGGGCATCGGAGCCCCAGCATTTT
. TRBJ2-2 TRBV5-8 16 TRBD1 CASSLVQGATTGELFF TGTGCCAGCAGCTTGGTCCAGGGGGCGACCACCGGGGAGCTGTTTTTT